Here is one T cell receptor beta chain with its context. Authors' data handling: Estimation of nucleated cell counts relied on the amplification of reference gene primers. Method: immunoSEQ multiplex PCR; TCRdb's copy keeps in-frame clones and lacks some. V and J calls and clone size follow that table, whereas D and trimming were derived from the DNA. In the table there are roughly 180,000 clones, about 81% of which are singletons. The data were taken from a study of blood T cell repertoires in COVID-19. Seattle patients were enrolled while actively infected and followed longitudinally. This TCR derives from a woman of 80 years or more with COVID-19, enrolled during active disease. Specimen: peripheral blood.

CDR3 sequence reads: CASSILAGVPNEQFF. CDR3 nucleotide sequence: TGTGCCAGTAGCATACTAGCGGGAGTCCCGAATGAGCAGTTCTTC. This sequence joins TRBV19 and TRBJ2-1, with 11 bases lining up with TRBD2. Per germline, CDR1 LNHDA and CDR2 SQIVND (reference sequence). V dropped 6 bases and J dropped 7; count of bases not matched to a gene: 8. The CDR3 is 15 amino acids.